The 19 T cell receptor beta chains reported below all come from one sample, sequenced in a study of technical replicates of blood from a few donors (dated by TCRdb to about 2017). The library was produced with the immunoSEQ multiplex PCR assay. Here the immuneACCESS table is served through TCRdb, limited to in-frame sequences with V and J called. Missing clones are a known gap in these copies; in checked studies unresolved V genes cover under half, and the rest lacks a known reason. For this sample there are some 70,000 clones; more than 85% appear just once. The top ten hold around 4.5% of the sample. The material sequenced was PBMCs. These receptors originate from a human donor in good health. Some clones in this sample may be carry-over from other donors' samples.

DNA of the CDR3: TGTGCCAGCAGTGGGACTAGCGGGCCCAATGAGCAGTTCTTC. It yields the protein CASSGTSGPNEQFF. This chain links TRBV6-1 with TRBJ2-1, with 11 bases matching TRBD2. Per germline, CDR1 MNHNS and CDR2 SASEGT. This CDR3 has 14 amino acids. V lost 4 bases, J lost 6 bases, and 2 bases stayed unmatched.

The chain uses TRBV27 and TRBJ1-2; 10 bases align to TRBD1. Unmatched junction bases numbered 4, after V lost 1 base and J lost 5 bases. Per germline, CDR1 MNHEY and CDR2 SMNVEV (reference sequence). CDR3 size: 15 residues. CDR3 region: CASSLYPDRGYGYTF. CDR3 nucleotide sequence: TGTGCCAGCAGTTTATACCCGGACAGGGGGTATGGCTACACCTTC.

This sequence joins TRBV7-3 and TRBJ2-7, with 14 bases that match TRBD2. With V trimmed by 2 bases and J by 3 bases, 3 bases remained unmatched. This CDR3 has 16 residues. Germline V gene data show CDR1 as SGHTA and CDR2 as FQGTGA. This CDR3 reads CASSLGTSGRLYEQYF. DNA for the CDR3: TGTGCCAGCAGCTTAGGGACTAGCGGGAGACTCTACGAGCAGTACTTC. Drawing the rest from reference TRBV7-3 and TRBJ2-7, the complete variable domain is GAGVSQTPSNKVTEKGKYVELRCDPISGHTALYWYRQSLGQGPEFLIYFQGTGAADDSGLPNDRFFAVRPEGSVSTLKIQRTERGDSAVYLCASSLGTSGRLYEQYFGPGTRLTVT.

The chain joins TRBV29-1 to TRBJ2-1; 9 bases agree with TRBD1. Germline assignment: CDR1 SQVTM and CDR2 ANQGSEA. V lost 3 bases and J lost 9; bases outside the gene matches: 3. The CDR3 covers 12 residues. In DNA, the CDR3 is TGCAGCGTTGATGGGACAGGGACTGAGCAGTTCTTC. This gives the protein CSVDGTGTEQFF.

The gene calls are TRBV6-1 and TRBJ1-5, with D possibly matching TRBD1 (5 bases). This CDR3 spans 16 amino acids. Trimming stripped 1 base from V and 7 bases from J, with 17 bases between. Germline loops: CDR1 MNHNS, CDR2 SASEGT. The CDR3 DNA reads TGTGCCAGCAGTGAAGAGATAGGGCAGGGAAGACAGCCCCAGCATTTT. It encodes CASSEEIGQGRQPQHF.

The chain employs TRBV18 and TRBJ2-7, with 10 bases matching TRBD2. The CDR3 runs to 16 residues. V gave up 6 bases and J gave up 3 bases; unmatched junction bases: 11. The germline CDR1 and CDR2 sequences are KGHSH and LQKENI. CDR3 coding DNA: TGTGCCAGCTCCCGGACTAGCGGCCAAGGGGTCTACGAGCAGTACTTC. Protein product: CASSRTSGQGVYEQYF.

This chain links TRBV11-2 with TRBJ1-1; 11 bases are a match to TRBD1. Trimming cost V 3 bases and J 5 bases; bases outside gene matches: 8. Looked up from germline, CDR1 is SGHAT and CDR2 is FQNNGV. This CDR3 is 16 amino acids long. The CDR3 sequence: CASSLGTGGRRTEAFF. The CDR3 DNA reads as TGTGCCAGCAGCTTGGGGACAGGGGGAAGAAGAACTGAAGCTTTCTTT.

The chain links TRBV4-3 to TRBJ2-7; 12 bases map to TRBD2. The CDR3 spans 15 residues. V dropped 2 bases and J dropped 5; count of bases not matched to a gene: 4. Germline assignment: CDR1 LGHNA and CDR2 YSLEER. This CDR3 is CASSQRLAGVDEQYF. The CDR3 nucleotides read TGCGCCAGCAGCCAAAGACTAGCGGGAGTAGACGAGCAGTACTTC.

The chain links TRBV4-3 to TRBJ1-2; a weak D match, TRBD1 (6 bases). Trimming removed 0 bases from V and 4 bases from J, with 12 bases in between. CDR1 is LGHNA, CDR2 YSLEER, per germline. The CDR3 runs to 15 residues. The CDR3 nucleotides read TGCGCCAGCAGCCAAGATCAGGGGCAAACCTATGGCTACACCTTC. Encoded protein: CASSQDQGQTYGYTF.

The CDR3 protein is CASSAPSDRGETQYF. The CDR3 nucleotides are TGTGCCAGCAGTGCCCCTTCGGACAGGGGAGAGACCCAGTACTTC. The chain carries TRBV6-1 and TRBJ2-5; TRBD1 matches at 9 bases. The J segment lost 4 bases and the V segment lost 4 bases, leaving 7 bases of the junction unmatched. The germline V gene encodes CDR1 MNHNS and CDR2 SASEGT. CDR3 length: 15 residues.

The chain couples TRBV29-1 to TRBJ1-4; 7 bases map to TRBD1. V trimming: 4 bases; J trimming: 7 bases; junction bases outside the gene matches: 9. CDR1 is SQVTM and CDR2 is ANQGSEA in the germline V gene. The CDR3 has 14 residues. This CDR3 is CSVATQGFREKLFF. CDR3 coding DNA: TGCAGCGTTGCGACACAGGGGTTTCGTGAAAAACTGTTTTTT.

The chain couples TRBV6-5 to TRBJ2-1; possibly TRBD1 for D (5 bases). V dropped 0 bases and J dropped 10 bases, with 13 bases sitting between them. Germline CDR1 MNHEY, CDR2 SVGAGI. This CDR3 has 14 residues. CDR3 in amino acids: CASSYSVRAEEQFF. Here the CDR3 DNA reads TGTGCCAGCAGTTACTCGGTCAGGGCGGAGGAGCAGTTCTTC.

The chain combines TRBV14 with TRBJ1-1, with D maybe TRBD1 (5 bases). Trimming pared 1 base from V and 3 bases from J, leaving 12 bases between. The CDR3 has 15 amino acids. The germline V gene encodes CDR1 SGHDN and CDR2 FVKESK. In DNA form, the CDR3 reads TGTGCCAGCAGCCAAGGGGGCGGTGTTCACACTGAAGCTTTCTTT. Encoded protein: CASSQGGGVHTEAFF. Complete variable domain (other parts from reference TRBV14 and TRBJ1-1): EAGVTQFPSHSVIEKGQTVTLRCDPISGHDNLYWYRRVMGKEIKFLLHFVKESKQDESGMPNNRFLAERTGGTYSTLKVQPAELEDSGVYFCASSQGGGVHTEAFFGQGTRLTVV.

The chain has TRBV2 and TRBJ2-7; 11 positions agree with TRBD2. V gave up 6 bases and J gave up 4 bases; unmatched junction bases: 5. The length of the CDR3 is 14 residues. CDR1 and CDR2 (germline): SNHLY, FYNNEI. CDR3 bases: TGTGCCAGCAGCCGGACTAGCGGGTATTACGAGCAGTACTTC. Translation gives CASSRTSGYYEQYF.

The chain carries TRBV6-5 and TRBJ2-1; D is perhaps TRBD1 (6 bases). Trimming removed 2 bases at V and 4 bases at J, with 9 bases between. The V gene's germline CDR1 is MNHEY and CDR2 SVGAGI. This CDR3 contains 14 residues. CDR3 residues: CASSYRDKYNEQFF. For the CDR3, the DNA is TGTGCCAGCAGTTACCGGGACAAATACAATGAGCAGTTCTTC.

The chain uses TRBV6-6 and TRBJ2-2; the D gene is possibly TRBD1 (5 bases). V lost 2 bases and J lost 0, with 10 bases in between. Germline CDR1 reads MNHNY; CDR2 reads SVGAGI (reference sequence). The CDR3 spans 16 residues. The CDR3 sequence is CASSYVTAPNTGELFF. CDR3 nucleotides: TGTGCCAGCAGTTACGTGACAGCTCCGAACACCGGGGAGCTGTTTTTT.

The chain is built from TRBV14 and TRBJ2-7; a weak D match, TRBD2 (6 bases). Germline CDR1 reads SGHDN; CDR2 reads FVKESK. The V end lost 0 bases, the J end lost 0 bases, and 15 bases lay between the germline ends. This CDR3 comprises 17 residues. For the CDR3, the DNA is TGTGCCAGCAGCCAAGATCGGTGGGACTGCATCTCCTACGAGCAGTACTTC. Protein: CASSQDRWDCISYEQYF.

J is TRBJ2-1 and V is TRBV2; 10 bases map to TRBD1. The CDR3 has 15 residues. J lost 4 bases, V lost 6 bases, and 6 bases had no gene match. Germline CDR1 and CDR2: SNHLY and FYNNEI. The CDR3 DNA reads TGTGCCAGCAGAGTTCCGGGACAGGGGTACAATGAGCAGTTCTTC. Translation: CASRVPGQGYNEQFF.

V and J are TRBV2 and TRBJ2-2; 8 bases are a match to TRBD1. The length of the CDR3 is 15 residues. V was clipped by 4 bases and J by 5 bases; unmatched bases: 6. Germline values: CDR1 SNHLY, CDR2 FYNNEI. DNA of the CDR3: TGTGCCAGCAGTGCAGGGGGCAGCGGTACCGGGGAGCTGTTTTTT. Encoded protein: CASSAGGSGTGELFF.